A selection of T cell receptor beta chains follows, all from one sample in a study of blood T cell repertoires in COVID-19. Using immunoSEQ multiplex PCR, the repertoire was profiled, and TCRdb retains in-frame clones only, with some absent. The data show hundreds of thousands of clones, 65% to 90% seen once. Sample: peripheral blood. These receptor sequences come from a man aged 45-65 years with active or convalescent COVID-19. The CDR3 runs from the conserved cysteine through the conserved F or W. A D gene is named only where the DNA matches it firmly. The size field is filled for only some rows; it gives once, few, many or a size class.

J gene: TRBJ2-6; D gene: TRBD2; V gene: TRBV2; clone size: .; CDR3 protein: CASRTSSGRGSGANVLTF; CDR3 DNA: TGTGCCAGCAGGACATCTAGCGGGAGGGGGTCTGGGGCCAACGTCCTGACTTTC
J gene: TRBJ1-5; D gene: .; V gene: TRBV7-2; clone size: .; CDR3 protein: CASSLGGEGQPQHF; CDR3 DNA: TGTGCCAGCAGCTTAGGGGGAGAAGGTCAGCCCCAGCATTTT
J gene: TRBJ1-3; D gene: .; V gene: TRBV6-9; clone size: .; CDR3 protein: CASSPRVCGSSGNTIYF; CDR3 DNA: TGTGCCAGCAGTCCGAGGGTTTGCGGGTCCTCTGGAAACACCATATATTTT
J gene: TRBJ2-1; D gene: TRBD1; V gene: TRBV11-3; clone size: .; CDR3 protein: CASTPGGRSSYNEQFF; CDR3 DNA: TGTGCCAGCACTCCAGGGGGCCGGAGCTCCTACAATGAGCAGTTCTTC
J gene: TRBJ2-1; D gene: TRBD2; V gene: TRBV6-1; clone size: .; CDR3 protein: CASSEPRGLAGGPSEQFF; CDR3 DNA: TGTGCCAGCAGTGAACCCAGGGGACTAGCGGGAGGGCCAAGTGAGCAGTTCTTC
J gene: TRBJ1-2; D gene: .; V gene: TRBV6-5; clone size: .; CDR3 protein: CASTGGLKSYGYTF; CDR3 DNA: TGTGCCAGCACGGGAGGGCTTAAATCCTATGGCTACACCTTC
J gene: TRBJ2-1; D gene: .; V gene: TRBV11-1; clone size: .; CDR3 protein: CASSTMEGGTQFF; CDR3 DNA: TGTGCCAGCAGCACGATGGAGGGCGGGACCCAGTTCTTC
J gene: TRBJ2-2; D gene: .; V gene: TRBV28; clone size: .; CDR3 protein: CASSLRLGVKTGELFF; CDR3 DNA: TGTGCCAGCAGTTTGAGACTAGGCGTTAAGACCGGGGAGCTGTTTTTT
J gene: TRBJ1-6; D gene: .; V gene: TRBV28; clone size: .; CDR3 protein: CASGGGDSPLHF; CDR3 DNA: TGTGCCAGCGGCGGAGGCGATTCACCCCTCCACTTT
J gene: TRBJ1-3; D gene: .; V gene: TRBV30; clone size: .; CDR3 protein: CAWRSSGNTIYF; CDR3 DNA: TGTGCCTGGAGGAGCTCTGGAAACACCATATATTTT
J gene: TRBJ1-5; D gene: TRBD1; V gene: TRBV18; clone size: .; CDR3 protein: CASSKDRDQPQHF; CDR3 DNA: TGTGCCAGCTCAAAGGACAGGGATCAGCCCCAGCATTTT
J gene: TRBJ1-4; D gene: .; V gene: TRBV11-2; clone size: .; CDR3 protein: CASSSPRGGLRKKLFF; CDR3 DNA: TGTGCCAGCAGCTCCCCCCGCGGGGGCCTGCGGAAAAAACTGTTTTTT
J gene: TRBJ2-5; D gene: TRBD2; V gene: TRBV9; clone size: .; CDR3 protein: CASSVGSGRRETQYF; CDR3 DNA: TGTGCCAGCAGCGTAGGTAGCGGGAGGCGGGAGACCCAGTACTTC
J gene: TRBJ1-2; D gene: .; V gene: TRBV7-9; clone size: .; CDR3 protein: CASRPQEGGYTF; CDR3 DNA: TGTGCCAGCAGGCCTCAGGAGGGAGGCTACACCTTC
J gene: TRBJ2-1; D gene: TRBD1; V gene: TRBV6-5; clone size: .; CDR3 protein: CASSYPGGSYNEQFF; CDR3 DNA: TGTGCCAGCAGTTACCCAGGGGGCTCCTACAATGAGCAGTTCTTC
J gene: TRBJ1-5; D gene: .; V gene: TRBV18; clone size: .; CDR3 protein: CASSPAGSNQPQHF; CDR3 DNA: TGTGCCAGCTCACCAGCCGGTAGCAATCAGCCCCAGCATTTT
J gene: TRBJ2-3; D gene: TRBD1; V gene: TRBV7-3; clone size: .; CDR3 protein: CASSAQGARTDTQYF; CDR3 DNA: TGTGCCAGCAGCGCACAGGGGGCTCGAACAGATACGCAGTATTTT
J gene: TRBJ1-1; D gene: .; V gene: TRBV28; clone size: .; CDR3 protein: CASTMGGSTQRNTEAFF; CDR3 DNA: TGTGCCAGCACCATGGGGGGATCCACACAAAGGAACACTGAAGCTTTCTTT
J gene: TRBJ2-2; D gene: TRBD2; V gene: TRBV9; clone size: .; CDR3 protein: CASSVKGTSGEGELFF; CDR3 DNA: TGTGCCAGCAGCGTTAAAGGGACTAGCGGCGAGGGGGAGCTGTTTTTT
J gene: TRBJ1-1; D gene: .; V gene: TRBV3-1/TRBV3-2; clone size: .; CDR3 protein: CASSPPGLRTEAFF; CDR3 DNA: TGTGCCAGCAGCCCACCGGGACTCCGCACTGAAGCTTTCTTT
J gene: TRBJ1-6; D gene: TRBD1; V gene: TRBV5-3; clone size: .; CDR3 protein: CVRSPSAGQGNSPLHF; CDR3 DNA: TGTGTCAGAAGCCCGAGTGCTGGACAGGGGAATTCACCCCTCCACTTT
J gene: TRBJ2-7; D gene: TRBD2; V gene: TRBV4-1; clone size: .; CDR3 protein: CASSQPGTSRSYEQYF; CDR3 DNA: TGCGCCAGCAGCCAACCCGGGACTAGTCGGTCCTACGAGCAGTACTTC
J gene: TRBJ1-1; D gene: .; V gene: TRBV6-5; clone size: few; CDR3 protein: CASRQGAVNTEAFF; CDR3 DNA: TGTGCCAGCAGACAGGGCGCCGTGAACACTGAAGCTTTCTTT
J gene: TRBJ2-5; D gene: TRBD2; V gene: TRBV5-6; clone size: .; CDR3 protein: CASSWPGTSEQETQYF; CDR3 DNA: TGTGCCAGCAGCTGGCCCGGGACTAGCGAACAAGAGACCCAGTACTTC
J gene: TRBJ1-6; D gene: .; V gene: TRBV3-1/TRBV3-2; clone size: .; CDR3 protein: CASSQASSSYNSPLHF; CDR3 DNA: TGTGCCAGCAGCCAAGCCTCGAGCTCCTATAATTCACCCCTCCACTTT
J gene: TRBJ2-3; D gene: TRBD2; V gene: TRBV11-3; clone size: .; CDR3 protein: CASSLGLAGATQYF; CDR3 DNA: TGTGCCAGCAGCTTAGGACTAGCGGGAGCTACGCAGTATTTT
J gene: TRBJ2-5; D gene: .; V gene: TRBV12-2; clone size: .; CDR3 protein: CASRSLLTSGQETQYF; CDR3 DNA: TGTGCAAGTCGCTCCCTCCTTACTAGCGGTCAAGAGACCCAGTACTTC
J gene: TRBJ2-5; D gene: .; V gene: TRBV3-1/TRBV3-2; clone size: .; CDR3 protein: CASSHRDTQRETQYF; CDR3 DNA: TGTGCCAGCAGCCATCGGGACACTCAACGAGAGACCCAGTACTTC
J gene: TRBJ1-4; D gene: .; V gene: TRBV4-2; clone size: .; CDR3 protein: CASSDPVEVEKLFF; CDR3 DNA: TGTGCCAGCAGCGACCCGGTGGAGGTTGAAAAACTGTTTTTT
J gene: TRBJ2-1; D gene: .; V gene: TRBV19; clone size: .; CDR3 protein: CASSTRDSSHEQFF; CDR3 DNA: TGTGCCAGTAGTACGAGGGACTCCAGCCATGAGCAGTTCTTC
J gene: TRBJ1-2; D gene: .; V gene: TRBV14; clone size: .; CDR3 protein: CASSQDLNYGYTF; CDR3 DNA: TGTGCCAGCAGCCAAGACCTAAACTATGGCTACACCTTC
J gene: TRBJ1-1; D gene: .; V gene: TRBV18; clone size: .; CDR3 protein: CASYGGDTEAFF; CDR3 DNA: TGTGCCAGCTACGGAGGAGACACTGAAGCTTTCTTT
J gene: TRBJ1-1; D gene: .; V gene: TRBV9; clone size: .; CDR3 protein: CASSAPLEGSYQAFF; CDR3 DNA: TGTGCCAGCAGCGCCCCCCTGGAGGGTTCATACCAAGCTTTCTTT
J gene: TRBJ1-4; D gene: .; V gene: TRBV2; clone size: .; CDR3 protein: CASSMDGSGNEKLFF; CDR3 DNA: TGTGCCAGCAGTATGGACGGGTCGGGGAATGAAAAACTGTTTTTT
J gene: TRBJ1-2; D gene: .; V gene: TRBV6-2/TRBV6-3; clone size: many; CDR3 protein: CASSPGDYGYTF; CDR3 DNA: TGTGCCAGCAGCCCAGGGGACTATGGCTACACCTTC
J gene: TRBJ1-1; D gene: .; V gene: TRBV6-2/TRBV6-3; clone size: .; CDR3 protein: CASSLGGLRTEAFF; CDR3 DNA: TGTGCCAGCAGCCTGGGGGGACTAAGAACTGAAGCTTTCTTT
J gene: TRBJ1-3; D gene: TRBD1; V gene: TRBV3-1/TRBV3-2; clone size: few; CDR3 protein: CASSSRTGFSGNTIYF; CDR3 DNA: TGTGCCAGCAGCTCTCGGACAGGATTCTCTGGAAACACCATATATTTT
J gene: TRBJ2-1; D gene: TRBD2; V gene: TRBV30; clone size: .; CDR3 protein: CAWSLSRGGRAYNEQFF; CDR3 DNA: TGTGCCTGGAGTCTCTCACGCGGCGGGAGGGCGTACAATGAGCAGTTCTTC
J gene: TRBJ2-1; D gene: .; V gene: TRBV9; clone size: .; CDR3 protein: CASSEAGREQFF; CDR3 DNA: TGTGCCAGCAGCGAAGCGGGTAGGGAGCAGTTCTTC
J gene: TRBJ2-6; D gene: TRBD1; V gene: TRBV6-2/TRBV6-3; clone size: .; CDR3 protein: CASSPSGGGANVLTF; CDR3 DNA: TGTGCCAGCAGCCCCTCAGGGGGCGGGGCCAACGTCCTGACTTTC
J gene: TRBJ1-2; D gene: .; V gene: TRBV9; clone size: few; CDR3 protein: CASSVAANYGYTF; CDR3 DNA: TGTGCCAGCAGCGTAGCGGCTAACTATGGCTACACCTTC
J gene: TRBJ1-5; D gene: .; V gene: TRBV2; clone size: .; CDR3 protein: CASSEGVSNSNQPQHF; CDR3 DNA: TGTGCCAGCAGTGAAGGAGTGAGCAATAGCAATCAGCCCCAGCATTTT
J gene: TRBJ1-4; D gene: TRBD1; V gene: TRBV19; clone size: few; CDR3 protein: CASRRFSGTEREKLFF; CDR3 DNA: TGTGCCAGTAGACGCTTCTCCGGGACAGAGCGTGAAAAACTGTTTTTT
J gene: TRBJ2-7; D gene: .; V gene: TRBV7-9; clone size: .; CDR3 protein: CASNGGISYEQYF; CDR3 DNA: TGTGCCAGCAATGGCGGCATTTCCTACGAGCAGTACTTC
J gene: TRBJ1-4; D gene: .; V gene: TRBV6-5; clone size: .; CDR3 protein: CASSYGQITNEKLFF; CDR3 DNA: TGTGCCAGCAGTTACGGGCAGATAACTAATGAAAAACTGTTTTTT
J gene: TRBJ2-7; D gene: .; V gene: TRBV27; clone size: .; CDR3 protein: CASSGRGQLAEQYF; CDR3 DNA: TGTGCCAGCAGCGGGAGGGGACAGCTTGCCGAGCAGTACTTC
J gene: TRBJ2-5; D gene: .; V gene: TRBV2; clone size: .; CDR3 protein: CASSAYSGEETQYF; CDR3 DNA: TGTGCCAGCAGTGCCTATAGCGGTGAAGAGACCCAGTACTTC
J gene: TRBJ1-1; D gene: TRBD1; V gene: TRBV11-2; clone size: .; CDR3 protein: CASSLFGPDRGANEAFF; CDR3 DNA: TGTGCCAGCAGCTTATTCGGGCCGGACAGGGGGGCAAATGAAGCTTTCTTT
J gene: TRBJ1-4; D gene: TRBD1; V gene: TRBV10-1; clone size: .; CDR3 protein: CASIGTGSTIPTNEKLFF; CDR3 DNA: TGCGCCAGCATCGGGACAGGGTCAACTATCCCAACTAATGAAAAACTGTTTTTT
J gene: TRBJ2-3; D gene: TRBD2; V gene: TRBV28; clone size: .; CDR3 protein: CASPPSSGNTDTQYF; CDR3 DNA: TGTGCCAGCCCCCCATCTAGCGGCAACACAGATACGCAGTATTTT